Below, 19 T cell receptor beta chains from the same sample are listed, as sequenced in a study of T cells after yellow fever vaccination. TCRdb independently ran MiXCR on the 5' RACE reads; one entry per CDR3 protein. The sample carries approximately 550,000 distinct CDR3 sequences, roughly 13% recorded once. The sequences come from PBMCs, collected on the day of the yellow fever booster vaccination. All receptors come from a man aged 25-40 years who received the YFV17D yellow fever vaccine.

The table lists this clonotype with many counts. V usage is TRBV20-1 and J usage is TRBJ2-1, with D possibly TRBD1 on 5 matching bases. The CDR3 covers 14 residues. CDR1 is DFQATT, CDR2 SNEGSKA, per germline (reference sequence). Between the trimmed V and J ends, which lost 7 bases and 1 base, there was a span of 14 bases. The CDR3 coding sequence is TGCAGTGTCGAAGGGGCGCTATCCTACAATGAGCAGTTCTTC. Protein sequence: CSVEGALSYNEQFF.

J is TRBJ2-1 and V is TRBV12-3 or TRBV12-4; 9 bases are a match to TRBD1. CDR3 size: 15 residues. J was trimmed by 9 bases and V by 3 bases; bases with no gene match: 9. The CDR3 nucleotides are TGTGCCAGCAGTTTTATGGGACAGGGTTCCGGTGAGCAGTTCTTC. It encodes CASSFMGQGSGEQFF.

This clonotype was detected a few times. This chain connects TRBV20-1 to TRBJ1-1; 7 nucleotides line up with TRBD1. After removal of 6 bases from V and 3 bases from J, the junction contained 7 bases not matched to a gene. Per the germline V gene, CDR1 is DFQATT and CDR2 is SNEGSKA (reference sequence). This CDR3 contains 13 residues. The CDR3, as DNA: TGCAGTGCCAACCGACAGGGACACACTGAAGCTTTCTTT. It yields the protein CSANRQGHTEAFF.

This clonotype was detected only a few times. The rearrangement uses TRBV10-3 and TRBJ2-7, with TRBD1 as a possible D gene (5 bases). The length of the CDR3 is 13 residues. V lost 2 bases, J lost 9 bases, and 14 bases lay in between. Germline CDR1 is ENHRY and CDR2 is SYGVKD. DNA of the CDR3: TGTGCCATCAGTGAGAGCAGGGTTTCTTGGCAGTACTTC. Its translation: CAISESRVSWQYF.

This clonotype was seen more than once but under ten times. The rearrangement joins TRBV11-1 to TRBJ2-3; D tentatively reads TRBD1 or TRBD2 (5 bases each). Germline V gives CDR1 SGHAT, CDR2 FQDESV (reference sequence). V was shortened by 0 bases and J by 0 bases, with 19 bases between the two germline ends. The CDR3 covers 19 residues. The CDR3 coding sequence is TGTGCCAGCAGCTTAGCGGACGGGACCACCCTCTTTAGCACAGATACGCAGTATTTT. Translation: CASSLADGTTLFSTDTQYF.

The CDR3 loop reads CASSLRGRANEKLFF. CDR3 DNA: TGTGCCAGCAGCTTAAGGGGGCGGGCTAATGAAAAACTGTTTTTT. This rearrangement joins TRBV7-9 to TRBJ1-4; 7 positions match TRBD1. V lost 2 bases and J lost 3; bases outside the gene matches: 3. The CDR3 loop spans 15 amino acids. Germline-derived CDR1 and CDR2 are SEHNR and FQNEAQ (reference sequence).

The table lists this clonotype with a few counts. The V and J genes are TRBV9 and TRBJ2-7; TRBD1 might be the D (6 bases). The CDR3 totals 13 residues. V gave up 3 bases and J gave up 4 bases, with 11 bases separating them. Germline values: CDR1 SGDLS, CDR2 YYNGEE. In DNA, the CDR3 is TGTGCCAGCAGCGCCGGACAGCAATACGAGCAGTACTTC. It encodes CASSAGQQYEQYF.

This clonotype has only a few counts. V is TRBV6-2 or TRBV6-3 and J is TRBJ2-7, with 7 bases lining up with TRBD1. The CDR3 totals 14 residues. Trimming took 4 bases from V and 0 from J; bases not matched to a gene: 3. From germline, CDR1 is MNHEY and CDR2 SVGEGT. The DNA for the CDR3 is TGTGCCAGCAGTTCGACAGGGTTCTCCTACGAGCAGTACTTC. Residues: CASSSTGFSYEQYF.

This clonotype was counted between two and nine times. V is TRBV4-2 and J is TRBJ1-1; 11 bases are shared with TRBD1. Germline V gene lookup returns CDR1 LGHNA and CDR2 YNFKEQ. The trim removed 3 bases at V and 5 bases at J, leaving 5 bases unmatched. This CDR3 comprises 15 residues. CDR3 in amino acids: CASSQRTGGFTEAFF. DNA of the CDR3: TGTGCCAGCAGCCAGAGGACAGGGGGCTTTACTGAAGCTTTCTTT.

CDR3 nucleotide sequence: TGCGCCAGCAGCCAAGATCAAAACGGGGGCAGCCTGAACACCGGGGAGCTGTTTTTT. The encoded protein is CASSQDQNGGSLNTGELFF. This chain connects TRBV4-3 to TRBJ2-2; tentatively, D is TRBD1 or TRBD2 (6 bases each). The V and J ends lost 0 bases and 1 base respectively, with 18 bases between them. CDR1 is LGHNA, CDR2 YSLEER, per germline. There are 19 residues in the CDR3.

V gene TRBV12-3 or TRBV12-4 combines with J gene TRBJ2-7; D tentatively reads TRBD1 or TRBD2 (5 bases each). The CDR3 covers 14 residues. V was pared by 5 bases and J by 3 bases, with 14 bases between. The CDR3 bases are TGTGCCAGCAGTACCGGGACCTGGGTCTACGAGCAGTACTTC. This encodes CASSTGTWVYEQYF.

About this clonotype itself: One end of the junction is discordant with germline, which a read error may explain. The chain employs TRBV10-3 and TRBJ2-1, with D possibly matching TRBD2 (6 bases). Germline V gene lookup returns CDR1 ENHRY and CDR2 SYGVKD. The CDR3 sequence is 12 residues long. CDR3 DNA sequence: TGTGCCACCCGGGACTCCTTCAATGAGCAGTTCTTC. Protein: CATRDSFNEQFF.

This clonotype has just a few counts. The chain employs TRBV6-5 and TRBJ1-4; D gene uncertain. Looked up from germline, CDR1 is MNHEY and CDR2 is SVGAGI. The CDR3 sequence is 16 residues long. The V end was cut by 3 bases, the J end by 0 bases, with 11 bases between. The CDR3 loop reads CASSYDHGTTNEKLFF. The CDR3, as DNA: TGTGCCAGCAGTTATGATCATGGCACAACTAATGAAAAACTGTTTTTT.

This clonotype came up a few times. The DNA for the CDR3 is TGTGCCAGCAGCTTTGAAGCCGACACTCCGGGTGGGGCCAACGTCCTGACTTTC. The encoded protein is CASSFEADTPGGANVLTF. The rearrangement links TRBV11-1 to TRBJ2-6; D remains unclear. CDR1 is SGHAT and CDR2 is FQDESV in the germline V gene (reference sequence). The CDR3 totals 18 residues. Trimming stripped 3 bases from V and 3 bases from J, with 18 bases between.

The CDR3 nucleotides are TGTGCCAGCAGCCGAATCGCACTAGCGGTCTCCTACAATGAGCAGTTCTTC. Its translation: CASSRIALAVSYNEQFF. The chain uses TRBV11-2 and TRBJ2-1, with TRBD2 matching 8 bases. Germline values: CDR1 SGHAT, CDR2 FQNNGV. The CDR3 extends over 17 amino acids. Unmatched junction bases numbered 9, after V lost 5 bases and J lost 0 bases. Combining the CDR3 with reference TRBV11-2 and TRBJ2-1 gives the whole variable domain EAGVAQSPRYKIIEKRQSVAFWCNPISGHATLYWYQQILGQGPKLLIQFQNNGVVDDSQLPKDRFSAERLKGVDSTLKIQPAKLEDSAVYLCASSRIALAVSYNEQFFGPGTRLTVL.

The chain is built from TRBV29-1 and TRBJ2-6; D is unclear. The CDR3 has 15 amino acids. Germline V gene data show CDR1 as SQVTM and CDR2 as ANQGSEA. V shed 4 bases and J shed 0 bases, with 10 bases lying between them. This CDR3 reads CSVGGQSSGANVLTF. For the CDR3, the DNA is TGCAGCGTTGGCGGCCAGTCCTCTGGGGCCAACGTCCTGACTTTC.

This CDR3 reads CASRTTGYEQYF. CDR3 DNA sequence: TGTGCCAGCAGAACGACAGGTTACGAGCAGTACTTC. The chain combines TRBV6-5 with TRBJ2-7; possible D gene TRBD1, 6 bases. V was trimmed by 6 bases and J by 4 bases, leaving 10 bases between them. Germline CDR1 and CDR2: MNHEY and SVGAGI. There are 12 residues in the CDR3.

This clonotype turned up a few times. J is TRBJ2-5 and V is TRBV4-3, with D perhaps matching TRBD2 (7 bases). The CDR3 covers 15 residues. Trimming took 4 bases from V and 5 from J, leaving 17 bases between them. CDR1 is LGHNA, CDR2 YSLEER, per germline. The CDR3 protein is CASSPIGGGLETQYF. The CDR3 bases are TGCGCCAGCAGCCCAATAGGGGGGGGTTTGGAGACCCAGTACTTC.

The chain combines TRBV30 with TRBJ2-7, with D hard to call. The CDR3 spans 14 residues. Trimming left V 1 base short and J 6 bases short, with 16 bases between. Germline-derived CDR1 and CDR2 are GTSNPN and SVGIG (reference sequence). The CDR3: CAWSGRKLLPEQYF. The CDR3 DNA follows: TGTGCCTGGAGTGGACGGAAACTACTACCCGAGCAGTACTTC.